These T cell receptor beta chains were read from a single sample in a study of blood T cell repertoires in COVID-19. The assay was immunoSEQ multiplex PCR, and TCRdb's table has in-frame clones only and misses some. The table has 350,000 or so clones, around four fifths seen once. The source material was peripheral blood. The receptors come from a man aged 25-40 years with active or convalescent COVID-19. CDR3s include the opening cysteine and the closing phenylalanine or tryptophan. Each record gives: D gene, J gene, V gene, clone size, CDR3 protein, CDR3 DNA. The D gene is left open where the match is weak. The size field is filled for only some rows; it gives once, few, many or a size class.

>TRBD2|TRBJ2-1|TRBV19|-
CASSMVTLAGYNEQFF
TGTGCCAGTAGTATGGTTACACTAGCGGGTTACAATGAGCAGTTCTTC
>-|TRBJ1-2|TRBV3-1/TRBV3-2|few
CASSRQGPQGGYTF
TGTGCCAGCAGCCGCCAAGGGCCGCAGGGAGGCTACACCTTC
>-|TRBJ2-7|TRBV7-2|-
CASSSRYEQYF
TGTGCCAGCAGCTCGAGATACGAGCAGTACTTC
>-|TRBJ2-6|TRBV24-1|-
CATRPGAGRPGANVLTF
TGTGCCACCCGTCCCGGGGCAGGGAGGCCTGGGGCCAACGTCCTGACTTTC
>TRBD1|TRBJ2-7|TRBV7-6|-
CASSAGTGDPYEQYF
TGTGCCAGCAGCGCCGGGACAGGGGACCCCTACGAGCAGTACTTC
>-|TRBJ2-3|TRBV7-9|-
CASSLRSAGSTDTQYF
TGTGCCAGCAGCTTAAGGTCCGCGGGGTCTACAGATACGCAGTATTTT
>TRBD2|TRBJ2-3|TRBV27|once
CASRGRAGGTDTQYF
TGTGCCAGCAGGGGAAGAGCGGGAGGCACAGATACGCAGTATTTT
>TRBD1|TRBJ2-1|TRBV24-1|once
CATSDPLWTGSSTSNEQFF
TGTGCCACCAGTGATCCCCTATGGACAGGAAGCTCTACTTCTAATGAGCAGTTCTTC
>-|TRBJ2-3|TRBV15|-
CATSRDPRGLTDTQYF
TGTGCCACCAGCAGAGACCCTAGGGGTCTCACAGATACGCAGTATTTT
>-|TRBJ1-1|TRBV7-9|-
CASSFGGEAFF
TGTGCCAGCAGCTTCGGGGGAGAAGCTTTCTTT
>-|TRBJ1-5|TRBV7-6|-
CASSSVVGNQPQHF
TGTGCCAGCAGCAGCGTGGTCGGCAATCAGCCCCAGCATTTT
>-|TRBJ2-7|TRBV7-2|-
CASSLRGRSDEQYF
TGTGCCAGCAGCTTAAGGGGAAGATCTGACGAGCAGTACTTC
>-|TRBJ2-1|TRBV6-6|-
CASSLGTPSSYNEQFF
TGTGCCAGCAGCCTAGGGACTCCAAGCTCCTACAATGAGCAGTTCTTC
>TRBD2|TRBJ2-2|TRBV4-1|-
CASSRTSEYTGELFF
TGCGCCAGCAGCCGGACTAGCGAATACACCGGGGAGCTGTTTTTT
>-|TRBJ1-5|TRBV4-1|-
CASSQGAGQPQHF
TGCGCCAGCAGCCAAGGGGCGGGGCAGCCCCAGCATTTT
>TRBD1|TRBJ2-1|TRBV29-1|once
CSVWATGGYNEQFF
TGCAGCGTTTGGGCGACAGGGGGCTACAATGAGCAGTTCTTC
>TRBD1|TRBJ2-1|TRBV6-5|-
CASSYSGQSNEQFF
TGTGCCAGCAGTTACTCGGGACAGTCAAATGAGCAGTTCTTC
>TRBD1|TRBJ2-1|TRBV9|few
CASSANTQTGDNYNEQFF
TGTGCCAGCAGCGCCAACACTCAGACAGGGGATAACTACAATGAGCAGTTCTTC
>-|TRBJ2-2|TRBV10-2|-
CATLLKEISGELFF
TGCGCCACCCTACTAAAAGAAATTTCCGGGGAGCTGTTTTTT
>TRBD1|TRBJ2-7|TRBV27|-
CASSLYGTGITYEQYF
TGTGCCAGCAGTTTATATGGGACAGGGATCACCTACGAGCAGTACTTC
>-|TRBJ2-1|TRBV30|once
CAWMDYLPNEQFF
TGTGCCTGGATGGACTACCTCCCCAATGAGCAGTTCTTC
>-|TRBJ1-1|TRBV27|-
CASSSQRRAPMNTEAFF
TGTGCCAGCAGTTCCCAAAGGAGGGCACCCATGAACACTGAAGCTTTCTTT
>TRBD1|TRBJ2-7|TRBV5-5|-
CASSQYRQDRSSYEQYF
TGTGCCAGCAGCCAATATCGTCAGGACAGGAGTTCCTACGAGCAGTACTTC
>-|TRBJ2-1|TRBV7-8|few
CASSSHISLGTPDPEQFF
TGTGCCAGCAGCTCCCATATCTCTTTAGGGACACCCGACCCTGAGCAGTTCTTC
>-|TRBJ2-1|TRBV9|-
CASSVAQVATREQFF
TGTGCCAGCAGCGTAGCACAGGTGGCCACGAGAGAGCAGTTCTTC
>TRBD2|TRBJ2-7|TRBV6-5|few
CASTNGGAGNEQYF
TGTGCCAGCACCAACGGGGGGGCCGGGAACGAGCAGTACTTC
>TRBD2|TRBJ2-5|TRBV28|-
CASTQLAGAVETQYF
TGTGCCAGCACCCAACTAGCGGGAGCGGTGGAGACCCAGTACTTC
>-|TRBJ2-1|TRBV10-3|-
CAAIGLHSYNEQFF
TGTGCCGCAATTGGACTACACTCCTACAATGAGCAGTTCTTC
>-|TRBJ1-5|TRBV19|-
CASTNWEFNQPQHF
TGTGCCAGTACCAACTGGGAGTTCAATCAGCCCCAGCATTTT
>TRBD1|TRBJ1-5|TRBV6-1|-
CASREGTGANQPQHF
TGTGCCAGCAGGGAAGGGACAGGGGCAAATCAGCCCCAGCATTTT
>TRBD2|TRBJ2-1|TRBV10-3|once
CAIREGLADNEQFF
TGTGCCATCAGGGAGGGACTAGCGGACAATGAGCAGTTCTTC
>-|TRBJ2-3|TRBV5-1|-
CASSLEYRDTDTQYF
TGCGCCAGCAGCTTGGAGTACAGGGACACAGATACGCAGTATTTT